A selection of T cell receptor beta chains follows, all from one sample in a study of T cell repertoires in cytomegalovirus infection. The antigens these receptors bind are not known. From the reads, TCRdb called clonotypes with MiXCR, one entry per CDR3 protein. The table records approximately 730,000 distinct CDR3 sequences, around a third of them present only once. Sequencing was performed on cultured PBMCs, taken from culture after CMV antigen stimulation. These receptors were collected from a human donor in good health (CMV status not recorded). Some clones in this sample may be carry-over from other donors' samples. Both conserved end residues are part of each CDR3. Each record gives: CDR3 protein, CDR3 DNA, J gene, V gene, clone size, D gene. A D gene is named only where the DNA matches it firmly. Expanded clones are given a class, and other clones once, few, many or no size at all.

CDR3: CAWSRDIYEQYF
DNA: TGTGCCTGGAGTCGGGACATCTACGAGCAGTACTTC
J: TRBJ2-7
V: TRBV30
size: -
D: -

CDR3: CASSDLAGAIYEQYF
DNA: TGTGCCAGCAGTGATTTAGCGGGGGCAATCTACGAGCAGTACTTC
J: TRBJ2-7
V: TRBV6-5
size: -
D: TRBD2

CDR3: CASSFRLLAEQYF
DNA: TGTGCCAGCAGTTTTCGGCTCCTGGCCGAGCAGTATTTT
J: TRBJ2-3
V: TRBV12-3/TRBV12-4
size: many
D: -

CDR3: CASSQKPGTPPTDTQYF
DNA: TGTGCCAGCAGCCAAAAGCCCGGAACTCCGCCTACAGATACGCAGTATTTT
J: TRBJ2-3
V: TRBV27
size: -
D: -

CDR3: CASSSNRANYGYTF
DNA: TGTGCCAGCAGTTCAAACAGGGCTAACTATGGCTACACCTTC
J: TRBJ1-2
V: TRBV12-3/TRBV12-4
size: -
D: -

CDR3: CASSPGTKTWNTEAFF
DNA: TGTGCCAGCAGCCCCGGGACAAAGACCTGGAACACTGAAGCTTTCTTT
J: TRBJ1-1
V: TRBV7-8
size: -
D: -

CDR3: CASSHRAGGDTDTQYF
DNA: TGTGCCAGCAGCCATCGTGCGGGAGGCGACACAGATACGCAGTATTTT
J: TRBJ2-3
V: TRBV7-2
size: -
D: TRBD2

CDR3: CASSDTGTLNQETQYF
DNA: TGTGCCAGCAGCGATACAGGGACCCTGAACCAAGAGACCCAGTACTTC
J: TRBJ2-5
V: TRBV6-8
size: -
D: -

CDR3: CASSFDGFSGANVLTF
DNA: TGCGCCAGCAGCTTTGATGGTTTTTCTGGGGCCAACGTCCTGACTTTC
J: TRBJ2-6
V: TRBV5-1
size: few
D: -

CDR3: CASSFGGGSSSNEQYF
DNA: TGTGCCAGCAGCTTTGGGGGCGGGAGTTCGTCAAACGAGCAGTACTTC
J: TRBJ2-7
V: TRBV7-8
size: -
D: -

CDR3: CASSSPRGGASYEQYF
DNA: TGTGCCAGCAGCTCGCCCCGGGGGGGGGCCTCCTACGAGCAGTACTTC
J: TRBJ2-7
V: TRBV7-9
size: -
D: TRBD2

CDR3: CASLIREGSTDTQYF
DNA: TGTGCCAGCTTGATCCGCGAGGGGAGCACAGATACGCAGTATTTT
J: TRBJ2-3
V: TRBV2
size: -
D: -

CDR3: CASSLVRGGGPQHF
DNA: TGTGCCAGCAGCTTAGTTCGAGGCGGTGGGCCCCAGCATTTT
J: TRBJ1-5
V: TRBV7-8
size: few
D: -

CDR3: CASSISGRGAGELFF
DNA: TGTGCCAGTAGTATATCAGGGCGCGGGGCCGGGGAGCTGTTTTTT
J: TRBJ2-2
V: TRBV19
size: few
D: -

CDR3: CASSSQGINTEAFF
DNA: TGTGCCAGCAGTTCACAGGGAATTAACACTGAAGCTTTCTTT
J: TRBJ1-1
V: TRBV2
size: -
D: -

CDR3: CASSFSGGAADEQFF
DNA: TGTGCCAGCAGCTTTAGCGGGGGGGCGGCTGATGAGCAGTTCTTC
J: TRBJ2-1
V: TRBV7-2
size: -
D: TRBD2

CDR3: CASSLTRGRGLLMSSYNEQFF
DNA: TGTGCCAGCAGCTTAACCCGCGGACGTGGCTTGTTGATGAGCTCCTACAATGAGCAGTTCTTC
J: TRBJ2-1
V: TRBV7-9
size: -
D: -

CDR3: CASRSDTTTPGELFF
DNA: TGTGCCAGCAGATCGGACACTACAACACCCGGGGAGCTGTTTTTT
J: TRBJ2-2
V: TRBV27
size: -
D: -

CDR3: CASSLRLAGVHEQYF
DNA: TGTGCCAGCAGTTTAAGACTAGCGGGAGTTCACGAGCAGTACTTC
J: TRBJ2-7
V: TRBV12-3/TRBV12-4
size: few
D: TRBD2

CDR3: CARPRNRAEQETQYF
DNA: TGTGCCAGGCCTAGAAACCGGGCAGAGCAAGAGACCCAGTACTTC
J: TRBJ2-5
V: TRBV6-4
size: few
D: -

CDR3: CASSHTALAGTGELFF
DNA: TGTGCCAGCAGCCATACAGCACTAGCGGGAACCGGGGAGCTGTTTTTT
J: TRBJ2-2
V: TRBV14
size: -
D: TRBD2

CDR3: CASSLFSRTGEAFF
DNA: TGTGCCAGCAGCTTATTCTCAAGGACGGGTGAAGCTTTCTTT
J: TRBJ1-1
V: TRBV7-8
size: -
D: -

CDR3: CASRHRGGQETQYF
DNA: TGTGCCAGCAGGCACAGGGGGGGCCAAGAGACCCAGTACTTC
J: TRBJ2-5
V: TRBV6-2/TRBV6-3
size: few
D: -

CDR3: CASSFRDSSNSPLHF
DNA: TGTGCCAGCAGCTTCCGGGACAGCTCTAATTCACCCCTCCACTTT
J: TRBJ1-6
V: TRBV7-8
size: few
D: TRBD1

CDR3: CASSLGEYEKLFF
DNA: TGTGCCAGCAGCTTAGGGGAGTACGAAAAACTGTTTTTT
J: TRBJ1-4
V: TRBV7-2
size: -
D: -

CDR3: CASSLTPGEENTIYF
DNA: TGTGCCAGCAGTTTAACGCCAGGGGAAGAAAACACCATATATTTT
J: TRBJ1-3
V: TRBV27
size: -
D: -

CDR3: CASSLQGANYEQYF
DNA: TGTGCCAGCAGTCTACAGGGGGCGAACTACGAGCAGTACTTC
J: TRBJ2-7
V: TRBV27
size: medium-sized
D: TRBD1